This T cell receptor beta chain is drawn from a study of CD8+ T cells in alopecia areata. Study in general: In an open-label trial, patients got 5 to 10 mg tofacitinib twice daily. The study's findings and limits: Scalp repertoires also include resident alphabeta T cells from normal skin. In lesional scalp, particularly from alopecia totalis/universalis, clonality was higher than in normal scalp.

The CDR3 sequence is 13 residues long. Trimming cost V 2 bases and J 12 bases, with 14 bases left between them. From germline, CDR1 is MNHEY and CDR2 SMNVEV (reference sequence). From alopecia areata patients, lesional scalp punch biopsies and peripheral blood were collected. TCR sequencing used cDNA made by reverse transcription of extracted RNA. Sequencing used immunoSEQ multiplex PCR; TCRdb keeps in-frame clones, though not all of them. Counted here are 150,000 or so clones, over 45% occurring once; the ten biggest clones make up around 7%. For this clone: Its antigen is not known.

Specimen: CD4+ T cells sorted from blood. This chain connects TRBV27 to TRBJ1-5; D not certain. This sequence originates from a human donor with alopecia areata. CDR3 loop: CASSLRVRQNQHF. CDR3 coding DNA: TGTGCCAGCAGTTTAAGGGTTCGTCAGAACCAGCATTTT.